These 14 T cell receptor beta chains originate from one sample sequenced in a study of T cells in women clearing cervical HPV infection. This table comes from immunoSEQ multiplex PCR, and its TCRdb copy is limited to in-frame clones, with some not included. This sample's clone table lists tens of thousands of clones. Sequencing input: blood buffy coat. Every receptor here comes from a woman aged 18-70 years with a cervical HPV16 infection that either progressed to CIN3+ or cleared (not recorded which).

CDR3 protein: CASNDRGYGNTIYF. CDR3 DNA, as far as it was read: TGCGCCAGCAATGACAGGGGATACGGAAACACC. The chain carries TRBV10-2 and TRBJ1-3, with 8 bases that match TRBD1. Coverage ceases 3 residues before the CDR3 finishes, and the germline J gene fills in the end. J lost 4 bases, V lost 7 bases, and 6 bases had no gene match. This CDR3 contains 14 residues. CDR1 and CDR2 (germline): WSHSY, SAAADI.

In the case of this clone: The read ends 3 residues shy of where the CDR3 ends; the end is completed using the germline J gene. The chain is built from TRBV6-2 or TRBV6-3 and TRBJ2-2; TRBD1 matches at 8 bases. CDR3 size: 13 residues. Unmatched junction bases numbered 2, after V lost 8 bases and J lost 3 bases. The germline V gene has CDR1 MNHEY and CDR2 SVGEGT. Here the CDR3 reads CASRDRHTGELFF. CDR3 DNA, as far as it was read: TGTGCCAGCCGGGACAGGCACACCGGGGAG.

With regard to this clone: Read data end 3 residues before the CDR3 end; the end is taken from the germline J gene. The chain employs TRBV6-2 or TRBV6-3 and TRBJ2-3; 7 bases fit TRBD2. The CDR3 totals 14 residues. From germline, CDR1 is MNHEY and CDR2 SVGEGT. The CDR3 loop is CASSSPGLSKTQYF. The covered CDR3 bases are TGTGCCAGCAGTTCTCCGGGACTATCTAAGACG.

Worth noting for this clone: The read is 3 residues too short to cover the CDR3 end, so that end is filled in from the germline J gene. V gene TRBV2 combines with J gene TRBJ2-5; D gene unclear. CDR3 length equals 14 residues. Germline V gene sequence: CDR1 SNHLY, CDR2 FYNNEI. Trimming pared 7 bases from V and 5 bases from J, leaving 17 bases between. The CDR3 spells CASKSYPSRETQYF. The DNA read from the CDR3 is TGTGCCAGCAAATCCTACCCGTCTCGGGAGACC.

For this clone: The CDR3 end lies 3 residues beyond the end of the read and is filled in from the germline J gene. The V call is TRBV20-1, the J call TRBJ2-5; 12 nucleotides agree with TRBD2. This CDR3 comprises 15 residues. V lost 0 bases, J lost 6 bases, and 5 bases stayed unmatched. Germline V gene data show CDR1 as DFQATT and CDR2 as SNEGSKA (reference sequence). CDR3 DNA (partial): TGCAGTGCTAGAGATCGACTAGCGGGGGTACAGACC. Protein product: CSARDRLAGVQT. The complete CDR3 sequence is CSARDRLAGVQTQYF.

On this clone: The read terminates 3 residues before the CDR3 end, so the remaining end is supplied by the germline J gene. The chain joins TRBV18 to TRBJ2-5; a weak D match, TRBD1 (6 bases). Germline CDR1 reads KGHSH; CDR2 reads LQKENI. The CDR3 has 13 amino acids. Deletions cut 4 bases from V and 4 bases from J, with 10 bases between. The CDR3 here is CASSLQGRETQYF. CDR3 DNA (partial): TGTGCCAGCTCACTACAGGGTCGAGAGACC.

CDR3 loop: CASSMRDYGQYF. CDR3 DNA, as far as it was read: TGTGCCAGTAGTATGCGAGACTATGGT. The gene calls are TRBV19 and TRBJ2-4, with a weak D call TRBD2 (5 bases). Read coverage stops 3 residues before the CDR3 terminus; the germline J gene supplies the remainder. This CDR3 is built from 12 residues. Germline lookup yields CDR1 LNHDA and CDR2 SQIVND (reference sequence).

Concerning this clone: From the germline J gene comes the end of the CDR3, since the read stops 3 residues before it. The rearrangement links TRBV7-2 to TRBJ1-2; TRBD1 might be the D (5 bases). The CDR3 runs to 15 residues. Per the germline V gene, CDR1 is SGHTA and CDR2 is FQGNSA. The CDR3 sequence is CASSATSGLGDDYTF. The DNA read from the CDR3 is TGTGCCAGCAGCGCTACTAGCGGGCTGGGGGATGAC. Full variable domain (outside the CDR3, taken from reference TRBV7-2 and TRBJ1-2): GAGVSQSPSNKVTEKGKDVELRCDPISGHTALYWYRQSLGQGLEFLIYFQGNSAPDKSGLPSDRFSAERTGGSVSTLTIQRTQQEDSAVYLCASSATSGLGDDYTFGSGTRLTVV.

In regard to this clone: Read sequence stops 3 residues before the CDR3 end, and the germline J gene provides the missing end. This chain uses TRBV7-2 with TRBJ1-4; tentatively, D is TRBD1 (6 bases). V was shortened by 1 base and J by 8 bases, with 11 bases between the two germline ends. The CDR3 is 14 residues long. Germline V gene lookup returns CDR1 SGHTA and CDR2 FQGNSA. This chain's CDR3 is CASSLGQGLEKLFF. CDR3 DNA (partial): TGTGCCAGCAGCTTAGGCCAGGGGTTGGAAAAA.

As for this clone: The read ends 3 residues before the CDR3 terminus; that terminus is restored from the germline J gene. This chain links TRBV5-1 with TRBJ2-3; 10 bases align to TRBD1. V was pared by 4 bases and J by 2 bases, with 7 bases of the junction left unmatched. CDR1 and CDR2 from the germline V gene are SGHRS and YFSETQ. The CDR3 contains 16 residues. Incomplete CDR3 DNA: TGCGCCAGCAGCCAAACCGGGACAGGGGCCACAGATACG. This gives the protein CASSQTGTGATDT. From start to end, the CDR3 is CASSQTGTGATDTQYF. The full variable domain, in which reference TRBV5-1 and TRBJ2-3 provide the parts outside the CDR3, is KAGVTQTPRYLIKTRGQQVTLSCSPISGHRSVSWYQQTPGQGLQFLFEYFSETQRNKGNFPGRFSGRQFSNSRSEMNVSTLELGDSALYLCASSQTGTGATDTQYFGPGTRLTVL.

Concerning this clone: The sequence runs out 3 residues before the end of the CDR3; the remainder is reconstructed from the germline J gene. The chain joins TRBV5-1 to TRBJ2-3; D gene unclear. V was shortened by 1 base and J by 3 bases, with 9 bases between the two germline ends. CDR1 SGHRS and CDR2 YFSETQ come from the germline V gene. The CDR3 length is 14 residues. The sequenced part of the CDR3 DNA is TGCGCCAGCAGCTTGTCCCAGGAAACAGATACG. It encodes CASSLSQETDT. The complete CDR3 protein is CASSLSQETDTQYF.

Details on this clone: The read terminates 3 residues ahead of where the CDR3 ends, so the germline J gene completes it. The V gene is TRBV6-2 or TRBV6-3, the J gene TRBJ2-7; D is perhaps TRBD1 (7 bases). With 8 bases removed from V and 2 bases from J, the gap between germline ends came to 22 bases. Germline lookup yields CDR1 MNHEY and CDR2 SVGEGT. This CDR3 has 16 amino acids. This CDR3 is CASPFGGQNRAYEQYF. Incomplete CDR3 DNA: TGTGCCAGCCCATTCGGGGGACAGAACAGGGCCTACGAG.

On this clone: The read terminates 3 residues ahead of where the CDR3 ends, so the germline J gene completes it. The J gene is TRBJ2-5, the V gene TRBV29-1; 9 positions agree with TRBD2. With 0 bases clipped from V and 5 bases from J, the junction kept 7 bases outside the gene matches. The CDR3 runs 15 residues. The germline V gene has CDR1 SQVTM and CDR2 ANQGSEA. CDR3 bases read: TGCAGCGTTGAAGACGGTAGCGGGAGTCGGGAGACC. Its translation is CSVEDGSGSRET. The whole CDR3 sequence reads CSVEDGSGSRETQYF.

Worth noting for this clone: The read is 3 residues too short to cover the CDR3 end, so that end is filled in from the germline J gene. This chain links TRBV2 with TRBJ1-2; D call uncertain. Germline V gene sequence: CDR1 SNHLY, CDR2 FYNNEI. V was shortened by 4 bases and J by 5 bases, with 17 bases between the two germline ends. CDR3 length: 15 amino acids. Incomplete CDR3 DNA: TGTGCCAGCAGTGGCCCCTCTACAGTCTCATATGGC. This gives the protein CASSGPSTVSYG. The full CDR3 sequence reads CASSGPSTVSYGYTF.